What follows are 25 T cell receptor beta chains derived from one specimen sequenced in a study of CD8 T cells in Susac syndrome (dated by TCRdb to about 2019). The method was the immunoSEQ multiplex PCR assay. RNA was extracted using the RNeasy kit, and about 0.45 to 1 ug of the RNA was reverse transcribed with random hexamers. The public reads were reanalyzed by TCRdb: fastp trimming at Q25, MiXCR alignment, in-frame beta chains only. Identical CDR3 protein sequences are pooled into one entry, listed with their most common genes and DNA. Within this sample are about 66,000 distinct CDR3 sequences, with just under 95% of them counted one time only. The ten largest clonotypes hold about 0.6% of the sample. Material for sequencing was CD8+ T cells from PBMCs. The receptors come from a human donor with multiple sclerosis.

The DNA of the CDR3 is TGTGCCAGCAGCTCCCGACTAGCGGAGGACCAAGAGACCCAGTACTTC. It translates to CASSSRLAEDQETQYF. V gene TRBV7-6 combines with J gene TRBJ2-5, with 9 bases aligning to TRBD2. CDR1 and CDR2 (germline): SGHVS, FNYEAQ. J was trimmed by 0 bases and V by 4 bases; bases with no gene match: 6. This CDR3 comprises 16 residues.

The V and J genes are TRBV25-1 and TRBJ2-7; 7 bases fit TRBD1. The trim removed 6 bases at V and 6 bases at J, leaving 11 bases unmatched. CDR1 and CDR2 from the germline V gene are MGHDK and SYGVNS. This CDR3 is built from 14 residues. CDR3 loop: CASSRYGDRVEQYF. For the CDR3, the DNA is TGTGCCAGCAGCAGATACGGAGACAGGGTCGAGCAGTACTTC.

V usage is TRBV28 and J usage is TRBJ2-7; 15 bases match TRBD2. The V and J ends lost 4 bases and 4 bases, in that order; junction bases with no gene match: 8. Germline CDR1 reads MDHEN; CDR2 reads SYDVKM. The CDR3 has 17 amino acids. This CDR3 is CASSSTIGLAGGYEQYF. The CDR3 DNA sequence: TGTGCCAGCAGTTCAACGATCGGACTAGCGGGAGGGTACGAGCAGTACTTC. Full variable domain (outside the CDR3, taken from reference TRBV28 and TRBJ2-7): DVKVTQSSRYLVKRTGEKVFLECVQDMDHENMFWYRQDPGLGLRLIYFSYDVKMKEKGDIPEGYSVSREKKERFSLILESASTNQTSMYLCASSSTIGLAGGYEQYFGPGTRLTVT.

The chain joins TRBV27 to TRBJ2-7, with D possibly TRBD1 on 6 matching bases. The CDR3 runs to 11 residues. Germline values: CDR1 MNHEY, CDR2 SMNVEV (reference sequence). The V end was cut by 8 bases, the J end by 6 bases, with 11 bases between. The CDR3 DNA reads as TGTGCCAGCCGCCAAGGGGGCGAGCAGTACTTC. Amino acids: CASRQGGEQYF.

The chain joins TRBV23-1 to TRBJ2-4, with 7 bases aligning to TRBD1. TRBV23-1 counts as an open reading frame of uncertain function. The CDR3 loop spans 14 amino acids. J gave up 1 base and V 6 bases, and 3 bases lay outside the gene matches. For the CDR3, the DNA is TGCGCCAGCAGCCCACAGGGGGCCAAAAACATTCAGTACTTC. It encodes CASSPQGAKNIQYF.

The V call is TRBV6-2 or TRBV6-3, the J call TRBJ2-1; 9 nucleotides align to TRBD1. The CDR3 runs 15 residues. V dropped 5 bases and J dropped 9; count of bases not matched to a gene: 11. CDR1 MNHEY and CDR2 SVGEGT come from the germline V gene. The CDR3 nucleotides read TGTGCCAGCAGTACCCGGGACAGGGACAGTGGTGAGCAGTTCTTC. This sequence encodes CASSTRDRDSGEQFF.

This chain's CDR3 is CSVELRTSDYYEQYF. CDR3 nucleotides: TGCAGCGTTGAGCTCCGGACTTCTGACTACTACGAGCAGTACTTC. V and J are TRBV29-1 and TRBJ2-7; D perhaps matches TRBD2 (5 bases). The CDR3 sequence is 15 residues long. V lost 3 bases, J lost 3 bases, and 18 bases lay in between. Germline CDR1 SQVTM, CDR2 ANQGSEA.

J is TRBJ2-2 and V is TRBV9; the D is unclear. CDR3 length: 12 amino acids. The V and J ends lost 2 bases and 4 bases respectively, with 3 bases between them. Germline CDR1 SGDLS, CDR2 YYNGEE. CDR3 region: CASSVLTGELFF. The CDR3 DNA sequence: TGTGCCAGCAGCGTCCTCACCGGGGAGCTGTTTTTT.

This chain uses TRBV23-1 with TRBJ2-5; TRBD2 is a possible D gene (5 bases). TRBV23-1 is flagged as an ORF with uncertain function. V was shortened by 5 bases and J by 2 bases, with 21 bases between the two germline ends. CDR3 length: 17 amino acids. In DNA, the CDR3 is TGCGCCAGCAGTACCCAAGGCTCGGGGAGAGCTCAAGAGACCCAGTACTTC. Translated, it gives CASSTQGSGRAQETQYF.

The count of this clonotype is one. V gene TRBV19 combines with J gene TRBJ2-7; no definite D call. Germline V gene data show CDR1 as LNHDA and CDR2 as SQIVND (reference sequence). The CDR3 is made up of 15 amino acids. The V end lost 3 bases, the J end lost 2 bases, and 14 bases lay between the germline ends. In DNA form, the CDR3 reads TGTGCCAGTAGTATCTACTCGCCAGGTCCCTACGAGCAGTACTTC. Its protein is CASSIYSPGPYEQYF. The full variable domain, completed using reference TRBV19 and TRBJ2-7, is DGGITQSPKYLFRKEGQNVTLSCEQNLNHDAMYWYRQDPGQGLRLIYYSQIVNDFQKGDIAEGYSVSREKKESFPLTVTSAQKNPTAFYLCASSIYSPGPYEQYFGPGTRLTVT.

In regard to this clonotype: At one end, the junction sequence differs from germline, possibly due to a read error. The V gene is TRBV5-4, the J gene TRBJ1-3; TRBD1 might be the D (5 bases). The germline V gene has CDR1 SGHNT and CDR2 YYREEE (reference sequence). This CDR3 has 15 amino acids. In nucleotides, the CDR3 is TGTGCCAGCAGGTTGGACACCTCCTCTGGAAACACCATATATTTT. This encodes CASRLDTSSGNTIYF.

The chain employs TRBV29-1 and TRBJ2-1; the D call may be TRBD1 or TRBD2 (6 bases each). The CDR3 runs 11 residues. V was pared by 3 bases and J by 8 bases, with 8 bases between. Germline CDR1 SQVTM, CDR2 ANQGSEA. The CDR3 DNA reads TGCAGCGTTGAGGGGGGCCATGAGCAGTTCTTC. Protein: CSVEGGHEQFF.

The chain couples TRBV29-1 to TRBJ2-2; D is ambiguous. CDR1 and CDR2 from the germline V gene are SQVTM and ANQGSEA. This CDR3 has 12 amino acids. Deletions cut 2 bases from V and 3 bases from J, with 4 bases between. CDR3 in DNA: TGCAGCGTTGAAACCCACACCGGGGAGCTGTTTTTT. Translating it yields CSVETHTGELFF.

CDR3 in DNA: TGTGCCAGCAGCTTGGCAGGATTCGACGAGCAGTACTTC. Translated: CASSLAGFDEQYF. This sequence joins TRBV5-6 and TRBJ2-7, with D unresolved. This CDR3 contains 13 residues. Looked up from germline, CDR1 is SGHDT and CDR2 is YYEEEE. Deletions cut 0 bases from V and 5 bases from J, with 9 bases between. Complete variable domain (other parts from reference TRBV5-6 and TRBJ2-7): DAGVTQSPTHLIKTRGQQVTLRCSPKSGHDTVSWYQQALGQGPQFIFQYYEEEERQRGNFPDRFSGHQFPNYSSELNVNALLLGDSALYLCASSLAGFDEQYFGPGTRLTVT.

The gene calls are TRBV9 and TRBJ1-3; D is unclear. The germline V and J ends were trimmed by 4 bases and 4 bases, with 6 bases remaining between them. This CDR3 has 12 amino acids. Germline CDR1 reads SGDLS; CDR2 reads YYNGEE. Here the CDR3 DNA reads TGTGCCAGCAGCTCGAGGGGAAACACCATATATTTT. It encodes CASSSRGNTIYF.

This clonotype was counted a single time. This chain connects TRBV19 to TRBJ2-2; the match to TRBD2 covers 8 bases. After removal of 0 bases from V and 6 bases from J, the junction contained 9 bases not matched to a gene. CDR1 and CDR2 from the germline V gene are LNHDA and SQIVND (reference sequence). The CDR3 totals 17 residues. CDR3 in DNA: TGTGCCAGTAGTATAGAGTTACGGGAGGGTCTCTCCGGGGAGCTGTTTTTT. Translated: CASSIELREGLSGELFF.

The CDR3 coding sequence is TGTGCCAGCAGCAACCGGGACAGGGGGAGTGGCTACACCTTC. The encoded protein is CASSNRDRGSGYTF. The chain recombines TRBV3-1 with TRBJ1-2, with 11 bases lining up with TRBD1. Germline loops: CDR1 LGHDT, CDR2 YNNKEL (reference sequence). With 5 bases clipped from V and 7 bases from J, the junction kept 6 bases outside the gene matches. The CDR3 is made up of 14 amino acids.

The chain links TRBV6-2 or TRBV6-3 to TRBJ2-1; TRBD1 might be the D (6 bases). The CDR3 sequence is 14 residues long. Looked up from germline, CDR1 is MNHEY and CDR2 is SVGEGT. Trimming shortened V by 5 bases and J by 6 bases, and 14 bases separated the two germline ends. Here the CDR3 reads CASSDPRGTNEQFF. CDR3 nucleotide sequence: TGTGCCAGCAGTGACCCCAGGGGTACCAATGAGCAGTTCTTC.

The V gene is TRBV3-1, the J gene TRBJ1-1, with a possible D match to TRBD1 (5 bases). This CDR3 region has 16 residues. Germline-derived CDR1 and CDR2 are LGHDT and YNNKEL (reference sequence). V was clipped by 5 bases and J by 3 bases, with 19 bases between them. Written as DNA, the CDR3 is TGTGCCAGCAGCGAAATCGGAGGGGCGCGGGACACTGAAGCTTTCTTT. Residues: CASSEIGGARDTEAFF.

The V call is TRBV28, the J call TRBJ1-1; TRBD1 might be the D (6 bases). The CDR3 sequence is 15 residues long. Trimming took 3 bases from V and 2 from J, leaving 13 bases between them. CDR1 is MDHEN and CDR2 is SYDVKM in the germline V gene. CDR3 coding DNA: TGTGCCAGCAGTTTTTCCCCAGGGGAAAACACTGAAGCTTTCTTT. Residues: CASSFSPGENTEAFF.

The chain joins TRBV14 to TRBJ2-4; tentatively, D is TRBD2 (6 bases). Trimming left V 2 bases short and J 7 bases short, with 18 bases between. The CDR3 spans 16 residues. The germline gives CDR1 SGHDN, CDR2 FVKESK. Written as DNA, the CDR3 is TGTGCCAGCAGCCAACCAAGACGGGAGATTGGGAACATTCAGTACTTC. This sequence encodes CASSQPRREIGNIQYF.

The rearrangement joins TRBV9 to TRBJ2-5, with a tentative D call TRBD2 (5 bases). V was cut by 4 bases and J by 5 bases, with 12 bases left in between. Germline CDR1 and CDR2: SGDLS and YYNGEE. The CDR3 is made up of 13 amino acids. CDR3 DNA: TGTGCCAGCAGCCCGCCGGGGTTGGAGACCCAGTACTTC. Its protein product is CASSPPGLETQYF.

V is TRBV7-9 and J is TRBJ2-7; tentative D call: TRBD2 (6 bases). V shed 2 bases and J shed 7 bases, with 12 bases lying between them. Germline V gives CDR1 SEHNR, CDR2 FQNEAQ (reference sequence). CDR3 length equals 13 residues. The CDR3 DNA reads TGTGCCAGCAGCTTACAGGGTGCGGGGGAGCAGTACTTC. Protein sequence: CASSLQGAGEQYF.

The chain carries TRBV12-3 or TRBV12-4 and TRBJ2-1; TRBD2 matches at 10 bases. This CDR3 is 15 amino acids long. With V trimmed by 6 bases and J by 8 bases, 10 bases remained unmatched. The CDR3 loop is CASSRILAGVDEQFF. In nucleotides, the CDR3 is TGTGCCAGCAGCCGAATTCTAGCGGGAGTCGATGAGCAGTTCTTC.

The rearrangement uses TRBV28 and TRBJ2-1, with a possible D match to TRBD2 (7 bases). V lost 6 bases and J lost 5, with 20 bases in between. Germline assignment: CDR1 MDHEN and CDR2 SYDVKM. There are 16 residues in the CDR3. CDR3 nucleotides: TGTGCCAGCAGACCCTACGGGGGGCAGTCCGACAATGAGCAGTTCTTC. It translates to CASRPYGGQSDNEQFF.